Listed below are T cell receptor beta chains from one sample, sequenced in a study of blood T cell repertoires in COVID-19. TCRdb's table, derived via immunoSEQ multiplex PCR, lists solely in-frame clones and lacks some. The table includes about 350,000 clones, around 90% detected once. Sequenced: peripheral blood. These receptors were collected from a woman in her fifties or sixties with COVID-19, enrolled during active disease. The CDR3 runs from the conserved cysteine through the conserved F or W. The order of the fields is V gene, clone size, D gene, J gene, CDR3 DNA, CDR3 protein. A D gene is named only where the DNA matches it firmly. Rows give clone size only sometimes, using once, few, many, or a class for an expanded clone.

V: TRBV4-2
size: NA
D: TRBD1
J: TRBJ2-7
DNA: TGTGCCAGCAGCCAATCCGGACAGGGGCGAACCTACGAGCAGTACTTC
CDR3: CASSQSGQGRTYEQYF

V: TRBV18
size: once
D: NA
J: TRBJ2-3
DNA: TGTGCCAGCTCACCATTAGGGGTTCAAGATACGCAGTATTTT
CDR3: CASSPLGVQDTQYF

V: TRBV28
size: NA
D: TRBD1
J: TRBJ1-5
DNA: TGTGCCAGCAGTTCCCCCCGGGACAGGAAGCGGGGCAATCAGCCCCAGCATTTT
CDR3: CASSSPRDRKRGNQPQHF

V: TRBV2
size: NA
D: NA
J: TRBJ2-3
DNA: TGTGCCAGCAGTGAAGCAAGACTTAGCACAGATACGCAGTATTTT
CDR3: CASSEARLSTDTQYF

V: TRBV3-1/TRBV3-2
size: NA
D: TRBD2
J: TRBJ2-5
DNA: TGTGCCAGCAGCCCGGTAGCGGGGGCGGGGGAGACCCAGTACTTC
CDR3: CASSPVAGAGETQYF

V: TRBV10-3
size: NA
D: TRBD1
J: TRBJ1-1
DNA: TGTGCCATCAAGGCGGCCGCAGGGGGGACTGAAGCTTTCTTT
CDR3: CAIKAAAGGTEAFF

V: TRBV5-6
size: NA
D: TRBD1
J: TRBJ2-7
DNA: TGTGCCAGCAGCTCCGGGACAGGGAGCTCCTACGAGCAGTACTTC
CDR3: CASSSGTGSSYEQYF

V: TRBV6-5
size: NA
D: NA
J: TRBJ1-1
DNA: TGTGCCAGCACAGAGATGTCGGGCACTGAAGCTTTCTTT
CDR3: CASTEMSGTEAFF

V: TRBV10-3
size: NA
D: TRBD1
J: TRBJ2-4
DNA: TGTGCCATCAGCCCTACAGGGGGAAAAAACATTCAGTACTTC
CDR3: CAISPTGGKNIQYF

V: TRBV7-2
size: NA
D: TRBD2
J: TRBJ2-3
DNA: TGTGCCAGCAGCTTAGCGGGGACTAGCGGTTTCACAGATACGCAGTATTTT
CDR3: CASSLAGTSGFTDTQYF

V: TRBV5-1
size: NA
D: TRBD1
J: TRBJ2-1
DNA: TGCGCCAGCAGCTTGGGACAGGGATTGGATGAGCAGTTCTTC
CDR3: CASSLGQGLDEQFF

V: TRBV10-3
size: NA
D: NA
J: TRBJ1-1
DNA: TGTGCCATCAGCCACCCGGAGGGGGAAGCTTTCTTT
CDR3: CAISHPEGEAFF

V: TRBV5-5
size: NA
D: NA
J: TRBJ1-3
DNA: TGTGCCAGCGTCAAACAGACGGTGAGCTCTGGAAACACCATATATTTT
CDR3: CASVKQTVSSGNTIYF

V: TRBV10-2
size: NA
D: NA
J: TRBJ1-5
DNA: TGCGCCAGCTGGGGCGGGGAAGGACATCAGCCCCAGCATTTT
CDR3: CASWGGEGHQPQHF

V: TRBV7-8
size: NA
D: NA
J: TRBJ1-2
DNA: TGTGCCAGCAGGGCGGCAGATGACTATGGCTACACCTTC
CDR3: CASRAADDYGYTF

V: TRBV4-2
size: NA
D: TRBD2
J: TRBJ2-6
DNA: TGTGCCAGCAGCCTCCCCAGGGGGTCTAGCGGGGCGGGGGCCAACGTCCTGACTTTC
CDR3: CASSLPRGSSGAGANVLTF

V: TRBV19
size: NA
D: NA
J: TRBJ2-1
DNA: TGTGCCAGTAGTAGGGGACTCCTCGGGGGACGGGTGGACAATGAGCAGTTCTTC
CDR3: CASSRGLLGGRVDNEQFF

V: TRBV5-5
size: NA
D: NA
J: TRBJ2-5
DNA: TGTGCCAGCAGCTTGGTCGCCGGAGGGATAGAGACCCAGTACTTC
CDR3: CASSLVAGGIETQYF

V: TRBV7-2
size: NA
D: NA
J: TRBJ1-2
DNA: TGTGCCACAGGGAACTATGGCTACACCTTC
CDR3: CATGNYGYTF

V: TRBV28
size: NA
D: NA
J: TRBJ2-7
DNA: TGTGCCAGCAGTGCCCCCCGGGCAGGGATTAAGTACGAGCAGTACTTC
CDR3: CASSAPRAGIKYEQYF

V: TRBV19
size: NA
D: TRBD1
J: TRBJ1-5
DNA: TGTGCCAGTAAACAACCCACAGGGGCCACCTCTGGGAGCAATCAGCCCCAGCATTTT
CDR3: CASKQPTGATSGSNQPQHF

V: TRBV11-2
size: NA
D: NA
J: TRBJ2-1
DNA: TGTGCCAGCAGCTCACAGGGACCCCTTGGCCATGAGCAGTTCTTC
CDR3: CASSSQGPLGHEQFF

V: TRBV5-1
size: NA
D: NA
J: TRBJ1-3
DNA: TGCGCCAGCAGCGTTGACAGGAGCGGAAACACCATATATTTT
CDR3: CASSVDRSGNTIYF

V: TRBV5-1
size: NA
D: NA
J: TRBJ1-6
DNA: TGCGCCAGCAGCGATACAGATAATTCACCCCTCCACTTT
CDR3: CASSDTDNSPLHF

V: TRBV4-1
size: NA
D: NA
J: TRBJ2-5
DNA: TGCGCCAGCAGCCAAGTTCGAGCAGGTCTTCAAGAGACCCAGTACTTC
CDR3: CASSQVRAGLQETQYF

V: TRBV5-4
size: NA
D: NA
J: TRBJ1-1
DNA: TGTGCCAGCAGCTTCTCTACCATGAACACTGAAGCTTTCTTT
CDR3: CASSFSTMNTEAFF

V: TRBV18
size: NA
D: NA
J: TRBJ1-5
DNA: TGTGCCAGCTCACCAGGGGGAGGATCGTTTCAGCCCCAGCATTTT
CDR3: CASSPGGGSFQPQHF

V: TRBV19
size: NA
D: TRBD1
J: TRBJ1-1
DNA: TGTGCCAGTAGGGACAGGAATACTGAAGCTTTCTTT
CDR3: CASRDRNTEAFF

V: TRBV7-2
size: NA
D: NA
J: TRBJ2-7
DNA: TGTGCCAGCAGCTTAGTGGGGGGTACGGGCGAGCAGTACTTC
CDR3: CASSLVGGTGEQYF

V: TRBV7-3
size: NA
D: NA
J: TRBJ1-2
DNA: TGTGCCAGCAGCACGTACGGGGGGAGTGGCTACACCTTC
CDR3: CASSTYGGSGYTF

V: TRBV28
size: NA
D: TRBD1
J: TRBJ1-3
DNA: TGTGCCAGCAGTTCCCAGGGGGCGAGAGGAAACACCATATATTTT
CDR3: CASSSQGARGNTIYF

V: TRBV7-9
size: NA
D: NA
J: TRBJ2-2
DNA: TGTGCCAGCAGCTTAATTCGCGTGAGGAACACCGGGGAGCTGTTTTTT
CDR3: CASSLIRVRNTGELFF

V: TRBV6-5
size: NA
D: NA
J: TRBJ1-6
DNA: TGTGCCAGCAGTACCCAACCGGAGGTGGGTTCACCCCTCCACTTT
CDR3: CASSTQPEVGSPLHF

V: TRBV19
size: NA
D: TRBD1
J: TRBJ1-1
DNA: TGTGCCACCACCCGACAGGGGGCGGGCACTGAAGCTTTCTTT
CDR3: CATTRQGAGTEAFF

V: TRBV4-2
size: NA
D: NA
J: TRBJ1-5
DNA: TGTGCCAGCAGCCAAGATTTGGGCCAGCCCCAGCATTTT
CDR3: CASSQDLGQPQHF

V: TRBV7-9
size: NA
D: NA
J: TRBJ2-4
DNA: TGTGCCAGCAGCTCTAAAGATATCGTAGCCAAAAACATTCAGTACTTC
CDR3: CASSSKDIVAKNIQYF

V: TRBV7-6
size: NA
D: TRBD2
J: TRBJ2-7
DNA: TGTGCCAGCAGCTTAGGGCCCAGGGAGGGGGAGCAGTACTTC
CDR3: CASSLGPREGEQYF

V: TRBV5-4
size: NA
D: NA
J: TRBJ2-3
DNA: TGTGCCAGCAGCTTGGTAGGGGGACCAGATACGCAGTATTTT
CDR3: CASSLVGGPDTQYF

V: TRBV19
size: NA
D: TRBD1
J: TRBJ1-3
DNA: TGTGCCAGTACCCAACAGGGGGGCTCTGGAAACACCATATATTTT
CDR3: CASTQQGGSGNTIYF

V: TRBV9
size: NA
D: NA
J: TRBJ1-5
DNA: TGTGCCAGCAGCGCCTCCGGCAGGGGAGACCAGCCCCAGCATTTT
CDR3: CASSASGRGDQPQHF

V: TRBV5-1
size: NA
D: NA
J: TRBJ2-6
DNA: TGCGCCAGCAGCCGTACGACCCCCGGGACAAAATACTCTGGGGCCAACGTCCTGACTTTC
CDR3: CASSRTTPGTKYSGANVLTF

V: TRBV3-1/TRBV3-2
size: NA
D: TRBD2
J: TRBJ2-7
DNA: TGTGCCAGCAGCCGAAGCCCTAGCGGGGGCATCTCCTACGAGCAGTACTTC
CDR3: CASSRSPSGGISYEQYF

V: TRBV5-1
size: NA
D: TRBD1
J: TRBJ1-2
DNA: TGCGCCAGCAGCTTGGGACAGGGAAACTATGGCTACACCTTC
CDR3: CASSLGQGNYGYTF

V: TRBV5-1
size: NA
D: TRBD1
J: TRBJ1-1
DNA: TGCGCCAGCAGCCTGGCTTCTATGACAGGGGGCTCTGAAGCTTTCTTT
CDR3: CASSLASMTGGSEAFF

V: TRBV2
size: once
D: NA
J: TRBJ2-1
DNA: TGTGCCAGCAGTCCATCTCGGGGGAATGAGCAGTTCTTC
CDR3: CASSPSRGNEQFF

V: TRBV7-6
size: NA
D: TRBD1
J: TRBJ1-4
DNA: TGTGCCAGCAGCCAATGGGACAGGGGGCGGGTTAATGAAAAACTGTTTTTT
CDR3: CASSQWDRGRVNEKLFF

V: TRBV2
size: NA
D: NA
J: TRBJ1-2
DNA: TGTGCCAGGGCTGAAGGGGAGGACTATGGCTACACCTTC
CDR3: CARAEGEDYGYTF

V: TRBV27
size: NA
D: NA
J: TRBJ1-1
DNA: TGTGCCAGCAGTGACCGGACTTGGGGTAACACTGAAGCTTTCTTT
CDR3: CASSDRTWGNTEAFF

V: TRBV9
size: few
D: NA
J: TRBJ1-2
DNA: TGTGCCAGCAGCGGGGCGACGAATAACTATGGCTACACCTTC
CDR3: CASSGATNNYGYTF

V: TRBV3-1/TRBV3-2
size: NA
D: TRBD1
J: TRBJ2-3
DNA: TGTGCCAGCAGCCTGGCGGGACAGGGGATTACAGATACGCAGTATTTT
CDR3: CASSLAGQGITDTQYF

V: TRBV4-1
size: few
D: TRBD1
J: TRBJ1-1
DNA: TGCGCCAGCAGCCATGACAGGGGCACTGAAGCTTTCTTT
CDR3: CASSHDRGTEAFF

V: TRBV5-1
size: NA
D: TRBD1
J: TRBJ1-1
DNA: TGCGCCAGCAGCCCGCGGACAGGGAGGGACACTGAAGCTTTCTTT
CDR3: CASSPRTGRDTEAFF

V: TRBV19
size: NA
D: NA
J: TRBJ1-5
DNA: TGTGCCAGTAGTATCCTGGCTAGGAATCAGCCCCAGCATTTT
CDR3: CASSILARNQPQHF

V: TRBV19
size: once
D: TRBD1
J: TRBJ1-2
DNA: TGTGCCACCCGGACAGGGGTCGACTATGGCTACACCTTC
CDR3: CATRTGVDYGYTF

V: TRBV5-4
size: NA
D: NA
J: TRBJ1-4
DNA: TGTGCCAGCAGCTACACCTCAACTAATGAAAAACTGTTTTTT
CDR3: CASSYTSTNEKLFF

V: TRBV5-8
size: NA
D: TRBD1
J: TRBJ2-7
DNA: TGTGCCAGCAGCGGGGACAGGGCAATCTCCTACGAGCAGTACTTC
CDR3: CASSGDRAISYEQYF

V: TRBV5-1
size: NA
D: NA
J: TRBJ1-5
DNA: TGCGCCAGCAGCCGGGGGGGTGAACAGCCCCAGCATTTT
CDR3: CASSRGGEQPQHF